Sequencing of this T cell receptor (beta chain) was carried out in a study of blood T cell repertoires in COVID-19. Study context: Acute-phase and convalescent COVID-19 samples originated in the United States, Italy and Spain. PBMCs, B-cell-depleted T cells, or T cells provided the cDNA or gDNA that made up the material.

About this clone: An end of the junction does not agree with germline; a read error may underlie this.

Germline V CDR1 and CDR2: SGHTA, FQGTGA. This CDR3 region has 13 residues. Original processing notes: Reference gene primers were amplified, and this amplification served to estimate nucleated cell counts. Sequenced by immunoSEQ multiplex PCR; TCRdb stores in-frame clones only, minus some. V, J and clone size derive from that table, while D and trimming were established from the DNA sequence. This table holds under 300,000 clones, around 88% found once. The chain links TRBV7-3 to TRBJ2-3; the D gene is possibly TRBD1 (6 bases). This TCR derives from a man at least 80 years old with acute or convalescent COVID-19. The specimen was peripheral blood. The CDR3 region is CASSEYIGDTLNF. The CDR3 nucleotides read TGTGCCAGCAGCGAATATATAGGGGACACATTGAATTTT.